These 28 T cell receptor beta chains were sequenced from one sample in a study of blood T cell repertoires in COVID-19. Sequencing was performed with immunoSEQ multiplex PCR; in TCRdb, only in-frame clones are kept and a portion is missing. The sample lists 71,000 or so clones; around 85% were seen once. The specimen was peripheral blood. The origin of the receptors is an elderly man in a cohort sampled during active COVID-19.

This chain joins TRBV12-3 or TRBV12-4 and TRBJ1-2; tentative D call: TRBD1 (5 bases). Trimming cost V 5 bases and J 8 bases, with 15 bases left between them. CDR3 length: 13 residues. The DNA for the CDR3 is TGTGCCAGCAGTAGGGGCCTTGTTAGGGGCTACACCTTC. It is translated as CASSRGLVRGYTF.

This rearrangement joins TRBV28 to TRBJ1-2, with TRBD1 identical over 10 bases. The CDR3 sequence is 16 residues long. The V segment lost 4 bases and the J segment 3 bases; nucleotides outside the gene matches: 8. Germline values: CDR1 MDHEN, CDR2 SYDVKM. CDR3 protein: CASSSPATGGDYGYTF. As DNA, the CDR3 is TGTGCCAGCAGTTCCCCCGCGACAGGGGGCGACTATGGCTACACCTTC.

The CDR3: CASSPGSGGVTDTQYF. The CDR3 nucleotides read TGCGCCAGCAGCCCTGGTAGCGGGGGAGTCACAGATACGCAGTATTTT. This chain links TRBV5-1 with TRBJ2-3, with 9 bases identical to TRBD2. Looked up from germline, CDR1 is SGHRS and CDR2 is YFSETQ. The CDR3 spans 16 residues. V was clipped by 4 bases and J by 2 bases; unmatched bases: 8.

The chain employs TRBV7-2 and TRBJ1-2; D is perhaps TRBD1 (5 bases). CDR3 length: 13 amino acids. Deletions cut 4 bases from V and 10 bases from J, with 16 bases between. Germline V gives CDR1 SGHTA, CDR2 FQGNSA. The DNA for the CDR3 is TGTGCCAGCAGCTCCCCGACAGTGCAAGACTACACCTTC. Amino acid sequence: CASSSPTVQDYTF.

The CDR3 here is CASSLEGGVMDTQYF. DNA for the CDR3: TGCGCCAGCAGCTTAGAAGGGGGCGTAATGGATACGCAGTATTTT. The V and J genes are TRBV5-1 and TRBJ2-3; TRBD1 matches 7 bases. The germline V gene has CDR1 SGHRS and CDR2 YFSETQ. After removal of 2 bases from V and 6 bases from J, the junction contained 9 bases not matched to a gene. This CDR3 has 15 amino acids.

This clone showed up just a few times. This chain uses TRBV2 with TRBJ1-3, with D perhaps TRBD1 (5 bases). CDR1 is SNHLY and CDR2 is FYNNEI in the germline V gene. Trimming removed 2 bases at V and 5 bases at J, with 10 bases between. The CDR3 is 14 residues long. The CDR3 sequence: CASSESSGRNTIYF. CDR3 DNA: TGTGCCAGCAGTGAATCGTCAGGGAGAAACACCATATATTTT.

The CDR3 reads CASSLGPGQGAWGNTIYF. CDR3 coding DNA: TGTGCCAGCAGCTTGGGCCCGGGACAGGGGGCCTGGGGAAACACCATATATTTT. The gene calls are TRBV5-4 and TRBJ1-3; the match to TRBD1 covers 12 bases. Looked up from germline, CDR1 is SGHNT and CDR2 is YYREEE (reference sequence). With V trimmed by 0 bases and J by 4 bases, 8 bases remained unmatched. The CDR3 is made up of 18 amino acids.

The V gene is TRBV7-9, the J gene TRBJ2-5; tentative D call: TRBD1 (5 bases). V was cut by 7 bases and J by 1 base, with 13 bases left in between. The CDR3 totals 14 residues. Germline V CDR1 and CDR2: SEHNR, FQNEAQ (reference sequence). CDR3 residues: CASTHPQVQETQYF. The DNA for the CDR3 is TGTGCCAGCACCCACCCACAGGTCCAAGAGACCCAGTACTTC.

The chain recombines TRBV2 with TRBJ2-5; D gene unclear. The CDR3 loop spans 17 amino acids. The germline V gene has CDR1 SNHLY and CDR2 FYNNEI. Trimming pared 3 bases from V and 2 bases from J, leaving 19 bases between. The CDR3 nucleotides are TGTGCCAGCAGTGATGAGCAGCTCGAGGTGAAGCAAGAGACCCAGTACTTC. Its protein is CASSDEQLEVKQETQYF. Drawing the rest from reference TRBV2 and TRBJ2-5, the complete variable domain is EPEVTQTPSHQVTQMGQEVILRCVPISNHLYFYWYRQILGQKVEFLVSFYNNEISEKSEIFDDQFSVERPDGSNFTLKIRSTKLEDSAMYFCASSDEQLEVKQETQYFGPGTRLLVL.

This sequence joins TRBV18 and TRBJ1-1; 7 nucleotides align to TRBD1. Trimming cost V 1 base and J 2 bases; bases outside gene matches: 4. The CDR3 runs 15 residues. In germline, CDR1 is KGHSH, CDR2 LQKENI. This CDR3 reads CASSPQGQQNTEAFF. CDR3 nucleotide sequence: TGTGCCAGCTCACCACAGGGACAGCAAAACACTGAAGCTTTCTTT.

The chain has TRBV5-1 and TRBJ1-4; 8 positions agree with TRBD1. The CDR3 covers 17 residues. V trimming: 4 bases; J trimming: 7 bases; junction bases outside the gene matches: 15. The germline V gene has CDR1 SGHRS and CDR2 YFSETQ. The CDR3 sequence is CASSPLATGTGVEKLFF. Here the CDR3 DNA reads TGCGCCAGCAGCCCTCTCGCCACCGGGACAGGTGTTGAAAAACTGTTTTTT.

This clone occurred a few times. This chain uses TRBV5-1 with TRBJ2-2; D may be TRBD1 (6 bases). The V end was cut by 4 bases, the J end by 4 bases, with 11 bases between. Looked up from germline, CDR1 is SGHRS and CDR2 is YFSETQ. This CDR3 contains 14 residues. CDR3 sequence (DNA): TGCGCCAGCAGCACTGGACAGAGCACCGGGGAGCTGTTTTTT. Translating gives CASSTGQSTGELFF. Looking up the rest from reference TRBV5-1 and TRBJ2-2 gives the full variable domain: KAGVTQTPRYLIKTRGQQVTLSCSPISGHRSVSWYQQTPGQGLQFLFEYFSETQRNKGNFPGRFSGRQFSNSRSEMNVSTLELGDSALYLCASSTGQSTGELFFGEGSRLTVL.

The rearrangement joins TRBV6-6 to TRBJ2-5, with TRBD1 matching 9 bases. From germline, CDR1 is MNHNY and CDR2 SVGAGI (reference sequence). V shed 2 bases, J shed 5 bases, and the junction held 6 bases outside the gene matches. CDR3 length: 15 residues. The CDR3: CASSYGDRDRETQYF. DNA for the CDR3: TGTGCCAGCAGTTACGGGGACAGGGACCGGGAGACCCAGTACTTC.

This chain joins TRBV4-3 and TRBJ1-4, with 8 nucleotides matching TRBD1. The J segment lost 7 bases and the V segment lost 5 bases, leaving 6 bases of the junction unmatched. Per germline, CDR1 LGHNA and CDR2 YSLEER. The CDR3 runs to 14 residues. In nucleotides, the CDR3 is TGCGCCAGCAGCTCGACAGGGGTAGGTGAAAAACTGTTTTTT. This encodes CASSSTGVGEKLFF.

V and J are TRBV5-8 and TRBJ2-3; the D is unclear. V was pared by 4 bases and J by 3 bases, with 6 bases between. The germline gives CDR1 SGHTS, CDR2 YDEGEE. The CDR3 totals 12 residues. The CDR3 coding sequence is TGTGCCAGCAGCGCCCGGACAGATACGCAGTATTTT. Encoded protein: CASSARTDTQYF.

This chain joins TRBV21-1 and TRBJ1-5; the DNA was not used to check the table's D call, TRBD1. TRBV21-1 is designated a pseudogene. The CDR3 covers 14 residues. The CDR3 region is CASRVAGCVQPQHF. DNA of the CDR3: TGTGCCAGCAGGGTAGCAGGGTGCGTTCAGCCCCAGCATTTT.

This clone was observed a few times. The chain carries TRBV3-1 (or the pseudogene TRBV3-2) and TRBJ1-6, with unresolved D. The CDR3 contains 15 residues. Germline V gives CDR1 LGHDT, CDR2 YNNKEL (reference sequence). V was pared by 4 bases and J by 0 bases, with 7 bases between. The CDR3 loop reads CASSLASSYNSPLHF. The CDR3 DNA follows: TGTGCCAGCAGCCTAGCCTCCTCCTATAATTCACCCCTCCACTTT.

The chain is built from TRBV12-3 or TRBV12-4 and TRBJ1-2; perhaps TRBD1 as D (6 bases). Deletions cut 11 bases from V and 4 bases from J, with 14 bases between. The CDR3 covers 12 residues. DNA for the CDR3: TGTGCCGCGTACAGGGCCATCTATGGCTACACCTTC. Its translation is CAAYRAIYGYTF.

The V gene is TRBV6-8, the J gene TRBJ1-5, with D perhaps TRBD1 (5 bases). Trimming stripped 5 bases from V and 2 bases from J, with 13 bases between. The CDR3 contains 15 residues. Germline CDR1 is MNHGY and CDR2 is SAAAGT. This CDR3 reads CASSDAGGGNQPQHF. The CDR3 DNA is TGTGCCAGCAGTGACGCGGGGGGTGGCAATCAGCCCCAGCATTTT.

The chain is built from TRBV7-2 and TRBJ2-7; 8 bases line up with TRBD1. The CDR3 is 16 residues long. Germline CDR1 reads SGHTA; CDR2 reads FQGNSA. Trimming removed 5 bases from V and 6 bases from J; junction bases left unmatched: 15. The CDR3 nucleotides read TGTGCCAGCAGCCCTAGTTTGCAGGGGGCGGGAACCGAGCAGTACTTC. Translated, it gives CASSPSLQGAGTEQYF.

This chain uses TRBV5-5 with TRBJ2-3, with 8 nucleotides matching TRBD1. CDR1 is SGHKS, CDR2 YYEKEE, per germline (reference sequence). V was pared by 4 bases and J by 2 bases, with 3 bases of the junction left unmatched. CDR3 length: 14 amino acids. CDR3: CASSQDRATDTQYF. CDR3 nucleotide sequence: TGTGCCAGCAGCCAGGACAGGGCCACAGATACGCAGTATTTT.

This clone appeared once. The chain recombines TRBV7-2 with TRBJ1-1; unclear D gene. The ends were cut back, 1 base at V and 1 base at J, with 4 bases in the middle. Germline V gene data show CDR1 as SGHTA and CDR2 as FQGNSA. There are 13 residues in the CDR3. The CDR3 coding sequence is TGTGCCAGCAGCTTAGAGAGGAACACTGAAGCTTTCTTT. Its protein product is CASSLERNTEAFF.

V and J are TRBV6-1 and TRBJ2-7; D unclear. V lost 3 bases to trimming and J lost 4 bases, with 13 bases between them. The CDR3 totals 14 residues. The germline V gene has CDR1 MNHNS and CDR2 SASEGT. CDR3 residues: CASSESIAVYEQYV. The CDR3 DNA sequence: TGTGCCAGCAGTGAGAGCATAGCAGTTTACGAGCAGTACGTC.

This rearrangement joins TRBV6-5 to TRBJ1-2; no definite D call. The CDR3 length is 15 residues. Trimming took off 6 bases at V and 5 bases at J, with 19 bases between the two ends. Looked up from germline, CDR1 is MNHEY and CDR2 is SVGAGI. CDR3 loop: CASSSAEVGSYGYTF. CDR3 DNA sequence: TGTGCCAGCAGCTCGGCGGAGGTGGGGTCGTATGGCTACACCTTC.

J is TRBJ2-3 and V is TRBV3-1 (or the pseudogene TRBV3-2); 9 nucleotides line up with TRBD2. CDR1 is LGHDT and CDR2 is YNNKEL in the germline V gene (reference sequence). The CDR3 is 17 residues long. Trimming cost V 1 base and J 7 bases; bases outside gene matches: 12. The CDR3 DNA sequence: TGTGCCAGCAGCCAAGCAAGCGGGGGGTCTGGCGGGCATACGCAGTATTTT. As protein: CASSQASGGSGGHTQYF.

This sequence joins TRBV19 and TRBJ1-5; D remains unclear. The CDR3 runs 14 residues. Germline V gene sequence: CDR1 LNHDA, CDR2 SQIVND (reference sequence). V lost 1 base to trimming and J lost 2 bases, with 6 bases between them. CDR3 sequence reads: CASSIGIGNQPQHF. Here the CDR3 DNA reads TGTGCCAGTAGTATAGGTATTGGCAATCAGCCCCAGCATTTT.

The J gene is TRBJ2-7, the V gene TRBV5-8, with a possible D match to TRBD1 (5 bases). This CDR3 is 14 amino acids long. Germline CDR1 SGHTS, CDR2 YDEGEE. V lost 1 base, J lost 5 bases, and 13 bases lay in between. DNA of the CDR3: TGTGCCAGCAGCTTGCGACAGCATTCAAACGAGCAGTACTTC. It encodes CASSLRQHSNEQYF.

The chain couples TRBV5-5 to TRBJ2-7; TRBD1 agrees at 7 bases. Germline V gene lookup returns CDR1 SGHKS and CDR2 YYEKEE (reference sequence). CDR3 length: 13 residues. V dropped 4 bases and J dropped 6; count of bases not matched to a gene: 7. CDR3 in amino acids: CASSPDRVGEQYV. The CDR3, as DNA: TGTGCCAGCAGCCCAGACAGGGTGGGCGAGCAGTACGTC.